These 5 T cell receptor beta chains were all obtained from the same sample, sequenced in a study of pediatric ulcerative colitis. TCRdb keeps only in-frame clones here, not all; method: immunoSEQ multiplex PCR. The sample holds 64,000 or so clones, 77% seen once. Sequenced sample: blood. Receptors originate from a boy aged 5-17 years with moderate ulcerative colitis.

The chain combines TRBV19 with TRBJ2-3, with TRBD2 as a possible D gene (7 bases). The germline V gene encodes CDR1 LNHDA and CDR2 SQIVND (reference sequence). The CDR3 has 16 amino acids. Trimming stripped 3 bases from V and 1 base from J, with 14 bases between. The CDR3 bases are TGTGCCAGTAGTATGGGGGGGCCAGGTCGCACAGATACGCAGTATTTT. Amino acids: CASSMGGPGRTDTQYF.

V gene TRBV5-4 combines with J gene TRBJ1-2; D is perhaps TRBD1 (5 bases). This CDR3 region has 14 residues. Trimming pared 3 bases from V and 6 bases from J, leaving 15 bases between. CDR1 SGHNT and CDR2 YYREEE come from the germline V gene (reference sequence). CDR3 nucleotides: TGTGCCAGCAGCTCCAGGGTGGTCAGGAATGGCTACACCTTC. It yields the protein CASSSRVVRNGYTF.

V and J are TRBV25-1 and TRBJ2-1; TRBD1 is a possible D gene (6 bases). Trimming removed 3 bases at V and 1 base at J, with 13 bases between. Germline CDR1 and CDR2: MGHDK and SYGVNS. The length of the CDR3 is 16 residues. CDR3 residues: CASSESTGPSYNEQFF. The DNA of the CDR3 is TGTGCCAGCAGTGAGTCGACAGGACCATCCTACAATGAGCAGTTCTTC.

V and J are TRBV7-3 and TRBJ2-1; D not resolved. V was pared by 5 bases and J by 3 bases, with 14 bases between. The CDR3 is 15 amino acids. CDR1 and CDR2 from the germline V gene are SGHTA and FQGTGA. CDR3 nucleotide sequence: TGTGCCAGCAGCCGATCCGGCAGCGACTACAATGAGCAGTTCTTC. Amino acids: CASSRSGSDYNEQFF. Based on the CDR3 plus reference TRBV7-3 and TRBJ2-1, the full variable domain is GAGVSQTPSNKVTEKGKYVELRCDPISGHTALYWYRQSLGQGPEFLIYFQGTGAADDSGLPNDRFFAVRPEGSVSTLKIQRTERGDSAVYLCASSRSGSDYNEQFFGPGTRLTVL.

V and J are TRBV6-1 and TRBJ1-3; no reliable D call. The CDR3 has 13 residues. Trimming shortened V by 10 bases and J by 1 base, and 11 bases separated the two germline ends. Per the germline V gene, CDR1 is MNHNS and CDR2 is SASEGT. CDR3 in DNA: TGTGCCACCTTAACAATTTCTGGAAACACCATATATTTT. Translated, it gives CATLTISGNTIYF.